This T cell receptor beta chain is from a study of breast tumors, draining lymph nodes, adjacent tissues. Breast cancer patients provided tissue from their axillary draining lymph nodes. Study-wide findings and caveats: The lymph node origin of tumor T cells was framed as consistent with a hypothesis, not demonstrated.

TCRdb reprocessed the multiplex PCR reads with MiXCR, giving one entry per CDR3 protein. The profile shows approximately 130,000 distinct CDR3 sequences, around 21% of them singletons. This clonotype was detected a few times. Its specificity is not known. The TCR comes from a female donor with breast cancer. Some clones in this sample may be carry-over from other donors' samples. The sequencing sample was made of axillary lymph node tissue.

The CDR3 nucleotides read TGTGCCAGCAGATTACAAGTAGGACTCAAGAGCTCTGGGGCCAACGTCCTGACTTTC. As protein: CASRLQVGLKSSGANVLTF. The chain couples TRBV28 to TRBJ2-6, with D possibly TRBD2 on 5 matching bases. The germline V and J ends were trimmed by 6 bases and 0 bases, with 21 bases remaining between them. Germline CDR1 is MDHEN and CDR2 is SYDVKM. The CDR3 is made up of 19 amino acids.